This entry features one T cell receptor (beta chain) sequence. Its antigen is unidentified. Measured with immunoSEQ multiplex PCR; TCRdb has only the in-frame clones, and not every one. Of about 36,000 clones in the sample, over 70% are singletons; the top ten hold under 2%. The data were obtained in a study of T cell clonotyping in hematopoietic cell transplantation. Study-wide results and caveats: Pathologically expanded recipient clonotypes increased progressively from day 30 to day 180 as diversity fell. At the given depth, recipient repertoires were over 95% de novo clonotypes. Higher Inverse Simpson Index values in graft donor and pretransplant recipient predicted broader posttransplant TCR diversity.

The CDR3 has 14 residues. V was shortened by 2 bases and J by 2 bases, with 9 bases between the two germline ends. The germline gives CDR1 SGHTA, CDR2 FQGNSA. The sequenced sample consisted of peripheral blood mononuclear cells. The V and J genes are TRBV7-2 and TRBJ1-2; weak D call: TRBD1 (5 bases). The source of this sequence is a woman in her thirties or forties in good health. Some clones in this sample may be carry-over from other donors' samples. In nucleotides, the CDR3 is TGTGCCAGCAGCTTACAAGAGGGGAACTATGGCTACACCTTC. This encodes CASSLQEGNYGYTF.